A single count supports the clone carrying this T cell receptor (beta chain). This sample was taken from a study of cytomegalovirus exposure and HLA in healthy donors. Across the whole study: The early release's HLA-typed donors yielded tens of millions of unique TCRs.

The study ran its PCR with 60 Vbeta and 13 Jbeta primers. Here immunoSEQ multiplex PCR was the method, and the copy in TCRdb shows in-frame clones only, minus some. The sample carries over 150,000 clones, approximately 78% recorded once. Germline V gene sequence: CDR1 MNHNY, CDR2 SVGAGI (reference sequence). The trim removed 6 bases at V and 2 bases at J, leaving 5 bases unmatched. The CDR3 contains 14 residues. Healthy people donating bone marrow made up the donors. Sequenced: PBMCs. This TCR was sampled from a young woman in good health and CMV-seronegative. This chain joins TRBV6-6 and TRBJ2-3; TRBD1 aligns across 7 bases. Here the CDR3 DNA reads TGTGCCAGCAGAACCGGGACAGTCACAGATACGCAGTATTTT. Its protein is CASRTGTVTDTQYF.